The T cell receptor beta chain described here comes from a study of T cells after yellow fever vaccination. Background on the study: Some fractions had low cell numbers, and these were prepared with SMART-Seq v4 Ultra Low Input.

MiXCR, run by TCRdb on the 5' RACE reads, gives a single entry per CDR3 protein. The sample has about 250,000 distinct CDR3 sequences, about 3.7% seen once. This clonotype occurred many times. Its antigen is unknown. CDR3 length equals 15 residues. The V segment lost 3 bases and the J segment 4 bases; nucleotides outside the gene matches: 6. Germline V gene sequence: CDR1 KGHSH, CDR2 LQKENI. Study-wide findings and caveats: Most primary-vaccination clones reappeared after the booster (around 95% CD4, 85% to 90% CD8).

The receptor was derived from a man between 18 and 29 years old who received the YFV17D yellow fever vaccine. The chain uses TRBV18 and TRBJ2-3; 8 bases fit TRBD1. The input for sequencing was PBMCs, taken 15 days after the yellow fever booster vaccination. CDR3 coding DNA: TGTGCCAGCTCACCCCCGCAGGGGGCCTCAGATACGCAGTATTTT. Protein product: CASSPPQGASDTQYF.